These 19 T cell receptor beta chains were all obtained from the same sample, sequenced in a study of post-analysis software for immune sequencing data. These receptors have no identified antigens. Study conclusions and caveats: Included in a set of roughly five TRBV segments more frequent in patients than controls were TRBV5-6, TRBV5-1 and TRBV20-1.

cDNA libraries for TCR beta contained unique molecular identifiers. One entry per CDR3 protein, called by TCRdb with MiXCR from the PCR reads. The sample has roughly 600,000 distinct CDR3 sequences, about 40% seen once. Sequenced input: blood. Receptor source: a girl between 5 and 17 years old with multiple sclerosis.

This clonotype was counted between two and nine times. The chain employs TRBV29-1 and TRBJ2-7; possible D gene TRBD1, 6 bases. Trimming pared 4 bases from V and 4 bases from J, leaving 14 bases between. Germline lookup yields CDR1 SQVTM and CDR2 ANQGSEA. CDR3 length equals 13 residues. CDR3 residues: CSVVTGMRYEQYF. The CDR3 DNA reads as TGCAGCGTTGTAACAGGGATGAGATACGAGCAGTACTTC.

The chain has TRBV4-1 and TRBJ1-1; 7 positions match TRBD1. The V and J ends lost 0 bases and 7 bases, in that order; junction bases with no gene match: 11. The germline V gene has CDR1 MGHRA and CDR2 YSYEKL. The length of the CDR3 is 16 residues. The CDR3 DNA reads TGCGCCAGCAGCCAAGATTCGGCCAGGGGGACCAATGAAGCTTTCTTT. The encoded protein is CASSQDSARGTNEAFF.

Only a few counts were recorded for this clonotype. This chain uses TRBV28 with TRBJ1-5; D gene unclear. CDR3 length: 14 amino acids. The V gene's germline CDR1 is MDHEN and CDR2 SYDVKM. V was cut by 7 bases and J by 1 base, with 11 bases left in between. The CDR3 reads CASIIRGSNQPQHF. In nucleotides, the CDR3 is TGTGCCAGCATCATACGCGGCAGCAATCAGCCCCAGCATTTT. The entire variable domain, with the rest obtained from reference TRBV28 and TRBJ1-5, is as follows: DVKVTQSSRYLVKRTGEKVFLECVQDMDHENMFWYRQDPGLGLRLIYFSYDVKMKEKGDIPEGYSVSREKKERFSLILESASTNQTSMYLCASIIRGSNQPQHFGDGTRLSIL.

This chain joins TRBV6-5 and TRBJ1-6, with TRBD1 as a possible D gene (5 bases). The ends were cut back, 7 bases at V and 7 bases at J, with 14 bases in the middle. Germline loops: CDR1 MNHEY, CDR2 SVGAGI. This CDR3 region has 14 residues. The CDR3 DNA is TGTGCCAGCACTCTAGGCAGGGTAAATTCACCCCTCCACTTT. This codes for CASTLGRVNSPLHF.

This clonotype was found a few times. The CDR3, as DNA: TGTGCCAGCACCGACACTAACTATGGCTACACCTTC. It specifies CASTDTNYGYTF. This chain connects TRBV7-9 to TRBJ1-2; D remains ambiguous. Trimming shortened V by 7 bases and J by 0 bases, and 6 bases separated the two germline ends. Looked up from germline, CDR1 is SEHNR and CDR2 is FQNEAQ (reference sequence). The CDR3 spans 12 residues.

This chain's CDR3 is CAISELSGGTEAFF. The CDR3 DNA sequence: TGTGCCATCAGTGAGTTATCAGGGGGCACTGAAGCTTTCTTT. V is TRBV10-3 and J is TRBJ1-1, with 7 bases fitting TRBD1. The germline V gene has CDR1 ENHRY and CDR2 SYGVKD. This CDR3 region has 14 residues. With 1 base clipped from V and 4 bases from J, the junction kept 3 bases outside the gene matches.

The table lists this clonotype with a few counts. The chain combines TRBV5-1 with TRBJ2-7; 10 positions match TRBD2. This CDR3 has 15 residues. With 5 bases clipped from V and 6 bases from J, the junction kept 11 bases outside the gene matches. Germline V gives CDR1 SGHRS, CDR2 YFSETQ. The CDR3 bases are TGCGCCAGCAGATCGCTAGCGGGAGATCCCCTCGAGCAGTACTTC. Amino acid sequence: CASRSLAGDPLEQYF.

This clonotype was found a few times. The chain uses TRBV7-2 and TRBJ1-2, with TRBD1 as a possible D gene (6 bases). Trimming took off 4 bases at V and 2 bases at J, with 14 bases between the two ends. The CDR3 totals 15 residues. The germline gives CDR1 SGHTA, CDR2 FQGNSA. The chain's CDR3 is CASSSWDTGNYGYTF. The DNA for the CDR3 is TGTGCCAGCAGCTCATGGGACACGGGCAACTATGGCTACACCTTC.

The V gene is TRBV25-1, the J gene TRBJ2-1; the match to TRBD1 covers 7 bases. The germline CDR1 and CDR2 sequences are MGHDK and SYGVNS. CDR3 length equals 16 residues. V gave up 3 bases and J gave up 9 bases; unmatched junction bases: 14. CDR3 in DNA: TGTGCCAGCAGTGACCCCCCTGGACGAGGGGGCGGTGAGCAGTTCTTC. Amino acid sequence: CASSDPPGRGGGEQFF.

This clonotype was picked up a small number of times. The genes are TRBV5-1 and TRBJ1-6; a possible D gene is TRBD1 (5 bases). Trimming took off 0 bases at V and 10 bases at J, with 8 bases between the two ends. In germline, CDR1 is SGHRS, CDR2 YFSETQ. The CDR3 consists of 13 residues. Here the CDR3 DNA reads TGCGCCAGCAGCTTGGTGGGGGAGTCACCCCTCCACTTT. Amino acids: CASSLVGESPLHF.

This clonotype was seen a handful of times. J is TRBJ2-7 and V is TRBV2; TRBD1 or TRBD2 may be the D gene (5 bases each). Germline V CDR1 and CDR2: SNHLY, FYNNEI. There are 15 residues in the CDR3. V was trimmed by 4 bases and J by 3 bases, leaving 16 bases between them. The CDR3 DNA sequence: TGTGCCAGCAGTGGGGACCTCAGTAAGTACTACGAGCAGTACTTC. It is translated as CASSGDLSKYYEQYF.

This chain uses TRBV9 with TRBJ1-6; tentatively, D is TRBD1 (5 bases). Germline values: CDR1 SGDLS, CDR2 YYNGEE. V lost 0 bases and J lost 7, with 8 bases in between. This CDR3 has 14 residues. CDR3 sequence: CASSVGQTNSPLHF. CDR3 coding DNA: TGTGCCAGCAGCGTAGGACAGACAAATTCACCCCTCCACTTT.

This clonotype appeared a few times. The chain is built from TRBV15 and TRBJ2-7, with D possibly TRBD2 on 5 matching bases. Germline CDR1 LNHNV, CDR2 YYDKDF (reference sequence). CDR3 size: 13 residues. V lost 3 bases and J lost 2, with 8 bases in between. CDR3 nucleotide sequence: TGTGCCACCAGCAGTACGGGGACCTACGAGCAGTACTTC. Protein product: CATSSTGTYEQYF.

The rearrangement joins TRBV7-2 to TRBJ2-1, with D perhaps TRBD2 (5 bases). Germline-derived CDR1 and CDR2 are SGHTA and FQGNSA. The CDR3 length is 13 residues. Trimming pared 3 bases from V and 9 bases from J, leaving 12 bases between. CDR3 DNA sequence: TGTGCCAGCAGCTTTGGGAGAAGGCGTGAGCAGTTCTTC. Translation gives CASSFGRRREQFF.

This CDR3 is CASSLAREGIGEQFF. DNA of the CDR3: TGCGCCAGCAGCTTGGCTCGTGAGGGAATCGGGGAGCAGTTCTTC. V is TRBV5-1 and J is TRBJ2-1; D is perhaps TRBD2 (5 bases). Germline V gene sequence: CDR1 SGHRS, CDR2 YFSETQ. V was shortened by 0 bases and J by 10 bases, with 17 bases between the two germline ends. The CDR3 contains 15 residues.

This chain links TRBV6-6 with TRBJ2-1, with 8 bases that match TRBD2. The CDR3 is 16 residues long. Trimming removed 1 base from V and 4 bases from J; junction bases left unmatched: 6. Germline V CDR1 and CDR2: MNHNY, SVGAGI (reference sequence). The DNA for the CDR3 is TGTGCCAGCAGTTACTTCCTTAGCGGGAAGTACAATGAGCAGTTCTTC. Its protein product is CASSYFLSGKYNEQFF.

This clonotype was detected only a few times. The V gene is TRBV12-3 or TRBV12-4, the J gene TRBJ2-5, with TRBD2 matching over 8 bases. The CDR3 spans 13 residues. Trimming cost V 8 bases and J 0 bases; bases outside gene matches: 2. CDR3: CASRRGDQETQYF. CDR3 in DNA: TGTGCCAGCCGGCGGGGGGACCAAGAGACCCAGTACTTC.

The rearrangement uses TRBV11-2 and TRBJ2-7; 10 bases are a match to TRBD2. The J segment lost 5 bases and the V segment lost 5 bases, leaving 12 bases of the junction unmatched. The CDR3 length is 16 residues. Germline V gene lookup returns CDR1 SGHAT and CDR2 FQNNGV. The CDR3 nucleotides read TGTGCCAGCAGCCAATCTGGTCTAGCGGGAGTGGACGAGCAGTACTTC. It codes for CASSQSGLAGVDEQYF.

The chain combines TRBV7-9 with TRBJ2-7; 10 positions agree with TRBD2. The CDR3 sequence is 14 residues long. J gave up 5 bases and V 8 bases, and 9 bases lay outside the gene matches. Germline V gene data show CDR1 as SEHNR and CDR2 as FQNEAQ (reference sequence). The CDR3 nucleotides read TGTGCCAGCCGGACGAGCGGGAGGGGGGACGAGCAGTACTTC. Amino acid sequence: CASRTSGRGDEQYF.